This TCR beta chain is from a study of blood T cell repertoires in COVID-19. Study information: Researchers got acute and convalescent COVID-19 samples from the United States, Italy and Spain. In each case, the material was cDNA or gDNA derived from T cells, B-cell-depleted T cells, or PBMCs.

Profiled with immunoSEQ multiplex PCR; TCRdb holds only in-frame clones, not every one. In the table there are about 250,000 clones, around 80% of which are singletons. The CDR3 is 14 residues long. Between the trimmed V and J ends, which lost 3 bases and 3 bases, there was a span of 10 bases. Germline V lookup: CDR1 SGHTA, CDR2 FQGNSA. The gene calls are TRBV7-2 and TRBJ2-3; D ambiguous. This receptor was taken from a middle-aged man who had been exposed to COVID-19. Sequenced material: PBMCs or T cells enriched from blood (not recorded which). CDR3 nucleotides: TGTGCCAGCAGCTTTCGTTTCGGTACAGATACGCAGTATTTT. Translation gives CASSFRFGTDTQYF.